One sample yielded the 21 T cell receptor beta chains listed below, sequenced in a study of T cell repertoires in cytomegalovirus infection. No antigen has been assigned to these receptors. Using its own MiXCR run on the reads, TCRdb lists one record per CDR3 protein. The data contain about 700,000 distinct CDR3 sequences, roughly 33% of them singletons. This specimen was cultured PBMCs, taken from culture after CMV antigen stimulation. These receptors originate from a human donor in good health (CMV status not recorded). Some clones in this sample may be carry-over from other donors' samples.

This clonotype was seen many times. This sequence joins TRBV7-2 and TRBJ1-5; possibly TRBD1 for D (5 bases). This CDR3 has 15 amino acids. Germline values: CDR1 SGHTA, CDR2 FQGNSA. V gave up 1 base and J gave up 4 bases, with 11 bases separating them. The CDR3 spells CASSLGGRDNQPQHF. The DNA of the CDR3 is TGTGCCAGCAGCTTAGGAGGCAGGGATAATCAGCCCCAGCATTTT.

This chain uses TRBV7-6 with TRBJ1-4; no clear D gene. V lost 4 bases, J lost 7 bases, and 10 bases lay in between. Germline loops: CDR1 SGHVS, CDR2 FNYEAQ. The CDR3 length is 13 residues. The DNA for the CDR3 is TGTGCCAGCAGCTCGCTGAGGGCTGAAAAACTGTTTTTT. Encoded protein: CASSSLRAEKLFF.

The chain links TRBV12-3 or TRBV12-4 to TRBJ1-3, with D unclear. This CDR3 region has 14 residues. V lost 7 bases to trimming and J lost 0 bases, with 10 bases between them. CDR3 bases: TGTGCCAGCACCCCTCTTAACTCTGGAAACACCATATATTTT. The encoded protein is CASTPLNSGNTIYF.

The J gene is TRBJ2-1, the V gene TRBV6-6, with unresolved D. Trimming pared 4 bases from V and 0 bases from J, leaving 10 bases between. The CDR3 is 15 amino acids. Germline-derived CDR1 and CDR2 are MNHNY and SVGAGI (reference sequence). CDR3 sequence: CASSFGFSSYNEQFF. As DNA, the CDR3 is TGTGCCAGCAGTTTCGGTTTTAGCTCCTACAATGAGCAGTTCTTC.

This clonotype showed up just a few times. For the CDR3, the DNA is TGTGCCAGCAGTCGACTAGCGGGAGGGCCTGGGATACACAATGAGCAGTTCTTC. Its protein is CASSRLAGGPGIHNEQFF. This rearrangement joins TRBV12-3 or TRBV12-4 to TRBJ2-1; TRBD2 agrees at 14 bases. V shed 5 bases and J 5 bases; nucleotides not matched to a gene: 11. The CDR3 spans 18 residues.

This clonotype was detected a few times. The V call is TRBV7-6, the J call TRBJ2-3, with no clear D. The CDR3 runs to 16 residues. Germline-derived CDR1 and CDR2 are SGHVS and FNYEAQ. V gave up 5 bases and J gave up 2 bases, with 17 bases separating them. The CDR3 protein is CASSHGRLGPTDTQYF. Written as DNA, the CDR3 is TGTGCCAGCAGCCACGGGCGGCTAGGACCCACAGATACGCAGTATTTT.

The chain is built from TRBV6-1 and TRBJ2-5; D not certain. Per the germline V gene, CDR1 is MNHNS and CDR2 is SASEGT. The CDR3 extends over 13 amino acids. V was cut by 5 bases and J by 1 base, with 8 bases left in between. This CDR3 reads CASSNLIQETQYF. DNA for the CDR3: TGTGCCAGCAGTAACCTGATCCAAGAGACCCAGTACTTC.

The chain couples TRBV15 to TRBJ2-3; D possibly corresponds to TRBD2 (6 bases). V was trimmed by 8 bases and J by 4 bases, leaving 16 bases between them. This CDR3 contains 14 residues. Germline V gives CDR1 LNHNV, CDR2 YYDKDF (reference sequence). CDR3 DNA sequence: TGTGCCACCGCCCCTGGAGGGAGTGCAGATACGCAGTATTTT. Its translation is CATAPGGSADTQYF.

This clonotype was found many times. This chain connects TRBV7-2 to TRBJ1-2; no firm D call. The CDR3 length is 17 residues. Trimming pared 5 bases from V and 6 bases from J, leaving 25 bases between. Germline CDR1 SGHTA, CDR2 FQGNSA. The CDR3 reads CASSPRRGRVIGHGYTF. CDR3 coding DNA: TGTGCCAGCAGCCCCCGTCGTGGGAGGGTCATCGGCCATGGCTACACCTTC.

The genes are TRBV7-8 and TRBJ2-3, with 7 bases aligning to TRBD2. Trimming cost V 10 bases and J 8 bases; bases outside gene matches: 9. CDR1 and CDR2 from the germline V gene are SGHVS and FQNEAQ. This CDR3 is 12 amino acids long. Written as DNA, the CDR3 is TGTGCCAACATCCCGAGGGAGGGTACGCAGTATTTT. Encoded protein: CANIPREGTQYF.

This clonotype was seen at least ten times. Written as DNA, the CDR3 is TGTGCCAGCAGCGGACGGGGGCCGACAGATACGCAGTATTTT. It codes for CASSGRGPTDTQYF. The rearrangement joins TRBV7-2 to TRBJ2-3; D may correspond to TRBD1 or TRBD2 (6 bases each). CDR1 and CDR2 from the germline V gene are SGHTA and FQGNSA. The CDR3 runs 14 residues. Between the trimmed V and J ends, which lost 5 bases and 3 bases, there was a span of 12 bases.

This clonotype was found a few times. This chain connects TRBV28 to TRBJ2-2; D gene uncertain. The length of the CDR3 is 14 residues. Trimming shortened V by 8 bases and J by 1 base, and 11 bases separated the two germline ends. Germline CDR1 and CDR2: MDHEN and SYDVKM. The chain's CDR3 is CASVGLLNTGELFF. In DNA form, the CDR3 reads TGTGCCAGCGTCGGCTTATTGAACACCGGGGAGCTGTTTTTT.

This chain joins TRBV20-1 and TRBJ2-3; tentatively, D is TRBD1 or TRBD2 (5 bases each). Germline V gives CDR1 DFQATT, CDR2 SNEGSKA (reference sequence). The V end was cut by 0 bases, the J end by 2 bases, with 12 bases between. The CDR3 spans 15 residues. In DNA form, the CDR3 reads TGCAGTGCTAGAGAGACGGGACGCCTCACAGATACGCAGTATTTT. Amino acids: CSARETGRLTDTQYF.

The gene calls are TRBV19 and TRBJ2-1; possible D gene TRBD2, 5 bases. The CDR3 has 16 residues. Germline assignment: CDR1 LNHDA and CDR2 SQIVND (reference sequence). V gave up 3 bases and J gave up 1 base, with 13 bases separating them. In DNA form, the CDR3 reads TGTGCCAGTAGTATGATGCGCGGGCGGTCCTACAATGAGCAGTTCTTC. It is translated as CASSMMRGRSYNEQFF.

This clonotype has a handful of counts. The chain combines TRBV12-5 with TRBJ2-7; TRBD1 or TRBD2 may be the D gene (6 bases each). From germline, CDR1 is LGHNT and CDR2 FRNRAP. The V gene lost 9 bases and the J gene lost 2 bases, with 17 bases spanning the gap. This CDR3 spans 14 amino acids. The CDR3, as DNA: TGTGCTAGGGGTCGGGGGACATCCACCTACGAGCAGTACTTC. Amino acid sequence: CARGRGTSTYEQYF.

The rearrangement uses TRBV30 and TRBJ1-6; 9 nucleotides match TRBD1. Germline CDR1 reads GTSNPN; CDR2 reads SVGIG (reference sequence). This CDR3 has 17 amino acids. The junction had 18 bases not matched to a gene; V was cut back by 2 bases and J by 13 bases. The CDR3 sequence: CAWSPRDRAVIKSPLHF. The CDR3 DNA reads TGTGCCTGGAGTCCCCGGGACAGGGCCGTAATAAAATCGCCCCTCCACTTT.

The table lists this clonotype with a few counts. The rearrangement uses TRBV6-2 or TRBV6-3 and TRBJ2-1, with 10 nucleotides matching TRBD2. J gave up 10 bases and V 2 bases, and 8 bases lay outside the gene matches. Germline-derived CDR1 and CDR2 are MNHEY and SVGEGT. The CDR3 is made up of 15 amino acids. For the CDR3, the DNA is TGTGCCAGCAGTTACGTAGCGGGAGGCGCGGAGGAGCAGTTCTTC. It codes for CASSYVAGGAEEQFF.

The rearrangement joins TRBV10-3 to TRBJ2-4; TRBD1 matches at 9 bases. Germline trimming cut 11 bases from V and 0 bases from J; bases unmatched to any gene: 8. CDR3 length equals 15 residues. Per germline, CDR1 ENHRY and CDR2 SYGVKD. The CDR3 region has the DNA TGTGCCTCGGGACAGGGTGATATAGCCAAAAACATTCAGTACTTC. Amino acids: CASGQGDIAKNIQYF.

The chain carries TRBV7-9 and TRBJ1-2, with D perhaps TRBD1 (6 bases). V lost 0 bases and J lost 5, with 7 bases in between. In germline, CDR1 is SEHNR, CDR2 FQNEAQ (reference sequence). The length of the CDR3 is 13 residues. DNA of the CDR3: TGTGCCAGCAGCTTAGCCGGACAGTATGGCTACACCTTC. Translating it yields CASSLAGQYGYTF.

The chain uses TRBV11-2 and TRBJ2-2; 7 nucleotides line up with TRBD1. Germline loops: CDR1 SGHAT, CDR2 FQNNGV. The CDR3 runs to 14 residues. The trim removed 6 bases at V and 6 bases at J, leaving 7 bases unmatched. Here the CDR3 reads CASRRDRASGELFF. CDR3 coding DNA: TGTGCCAGCAGGCGAGACAGGGCTTCCGGGGAGCTGTTTTTT.

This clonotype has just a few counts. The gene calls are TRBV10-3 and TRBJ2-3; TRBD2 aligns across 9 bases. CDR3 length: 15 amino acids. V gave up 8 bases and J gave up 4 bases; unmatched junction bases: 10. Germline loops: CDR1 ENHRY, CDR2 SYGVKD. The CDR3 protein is CAIARGGAQPDTQYF. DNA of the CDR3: TGTGCCATCGCTCGCGGGGGGGCGCAGCCAGATACGCAGTATTTT.